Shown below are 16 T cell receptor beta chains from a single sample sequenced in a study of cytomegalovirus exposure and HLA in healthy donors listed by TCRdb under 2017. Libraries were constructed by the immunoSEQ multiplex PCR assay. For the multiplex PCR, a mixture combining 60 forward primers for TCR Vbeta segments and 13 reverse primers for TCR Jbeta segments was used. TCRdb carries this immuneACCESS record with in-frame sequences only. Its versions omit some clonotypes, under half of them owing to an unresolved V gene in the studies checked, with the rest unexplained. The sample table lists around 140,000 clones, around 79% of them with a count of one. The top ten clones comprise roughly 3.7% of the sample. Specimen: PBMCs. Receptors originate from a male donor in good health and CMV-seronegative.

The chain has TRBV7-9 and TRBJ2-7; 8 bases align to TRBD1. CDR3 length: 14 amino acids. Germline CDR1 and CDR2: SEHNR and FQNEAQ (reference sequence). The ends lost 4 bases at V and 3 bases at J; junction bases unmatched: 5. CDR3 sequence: CASSSPDRDYEQYF. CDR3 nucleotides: TGTGCCAGCAGCTCACCGGACAGGGACTACGAGCAGTACTTC.

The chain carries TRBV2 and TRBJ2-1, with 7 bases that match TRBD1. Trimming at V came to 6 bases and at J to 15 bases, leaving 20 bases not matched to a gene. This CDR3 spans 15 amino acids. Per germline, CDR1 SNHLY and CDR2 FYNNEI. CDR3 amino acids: CASSGVGDRAYPRFF. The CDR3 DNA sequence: TGTGCCAGCAGCGGGGTAGGGGACAGAGCCTACCCTAGGTTCTTC. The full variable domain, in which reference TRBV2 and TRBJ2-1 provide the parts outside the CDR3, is EPEVTQTPSHQVTQMGQEVILRCVPISNHLYFYWYRQILGQKVEFLVSFYNNEISEKSEIFDDQFSVERPDGSNFTLKIRSTKLEDSAMYFCASSGVGDRAYPRFFGPGTRLTVL.

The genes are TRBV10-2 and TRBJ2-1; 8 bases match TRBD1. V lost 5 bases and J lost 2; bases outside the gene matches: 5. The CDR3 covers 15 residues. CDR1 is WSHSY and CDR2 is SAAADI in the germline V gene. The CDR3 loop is CASSHQGATYNEQFF. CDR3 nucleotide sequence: TGCGCCAGCAGTCACCAGGGGGCTACCTACAATGAGCAGTTCTTC.

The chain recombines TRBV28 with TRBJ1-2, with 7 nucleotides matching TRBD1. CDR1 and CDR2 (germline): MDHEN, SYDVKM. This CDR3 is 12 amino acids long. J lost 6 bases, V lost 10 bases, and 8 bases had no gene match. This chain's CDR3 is CAITGTVDGYTF. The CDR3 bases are TGTGCCATCACCGGGACAGTAGATGGCTACACCTTC.

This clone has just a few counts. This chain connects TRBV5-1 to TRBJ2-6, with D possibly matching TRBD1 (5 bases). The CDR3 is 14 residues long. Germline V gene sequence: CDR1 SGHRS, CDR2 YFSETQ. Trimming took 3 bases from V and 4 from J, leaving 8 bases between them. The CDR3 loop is CASSSGMGANVLTF. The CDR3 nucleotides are TGCGCCAGCAGCTCAGGGATGGGGGCCAACGTCCTGACTTTC. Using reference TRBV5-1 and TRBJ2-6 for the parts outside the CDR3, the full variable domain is KAGVTQTPRYLIKTRGQQVTLSCSPISGHRSVSWYQQTPGQGLQFLFEYFSETQRNKGNFPGRFSGRQFSNSRSEMNVSTLELGDSALYLCASSSGMGANVLTFGAGSRLTVL.

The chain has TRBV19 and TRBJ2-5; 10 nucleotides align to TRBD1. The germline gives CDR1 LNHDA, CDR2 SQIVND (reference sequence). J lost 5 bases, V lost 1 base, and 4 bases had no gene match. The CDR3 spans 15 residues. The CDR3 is CASSIGQGAWETQYF. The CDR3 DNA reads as TGTGCCAGTAGTATAGGACAGGGGGCGTGGGAGACCCAGTACTTC.

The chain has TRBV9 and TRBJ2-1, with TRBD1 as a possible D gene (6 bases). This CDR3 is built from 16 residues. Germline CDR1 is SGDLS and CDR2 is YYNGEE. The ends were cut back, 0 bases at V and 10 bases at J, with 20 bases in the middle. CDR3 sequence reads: CASSVDPQGSGREQFF. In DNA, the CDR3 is TGTGCCAGCAGCGTAGACCCACAGGGAAGCGGCAGGGAGCAGTTCTTC.

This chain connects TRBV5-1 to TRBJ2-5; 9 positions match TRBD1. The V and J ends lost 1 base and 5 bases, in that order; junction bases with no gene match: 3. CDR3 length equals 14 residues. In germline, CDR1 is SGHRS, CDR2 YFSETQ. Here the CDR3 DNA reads TGCGCCAGCAGCTTGACAGGGGGCGGGGAGACCCAGTACTTC. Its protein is CASSLTGGGETQYF.

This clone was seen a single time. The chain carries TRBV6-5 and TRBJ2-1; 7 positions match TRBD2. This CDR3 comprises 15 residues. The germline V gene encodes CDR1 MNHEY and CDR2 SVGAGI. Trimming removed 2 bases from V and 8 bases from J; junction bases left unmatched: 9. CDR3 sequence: CASSYRNLAADEQFF. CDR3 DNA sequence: TGTGCCAGCAGTTACAGAAACCTAGCGGCAGATGAGCAGTTCTTC.

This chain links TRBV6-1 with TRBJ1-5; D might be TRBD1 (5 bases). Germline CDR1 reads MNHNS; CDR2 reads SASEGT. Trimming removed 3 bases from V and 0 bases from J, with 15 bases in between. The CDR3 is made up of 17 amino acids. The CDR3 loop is CASSDGGWSDSNQPQHF. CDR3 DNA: TGTGCCAGCAGTGATGGGGGGTGGTCGGATAGCAATCAGCCCCAGCATTTT.

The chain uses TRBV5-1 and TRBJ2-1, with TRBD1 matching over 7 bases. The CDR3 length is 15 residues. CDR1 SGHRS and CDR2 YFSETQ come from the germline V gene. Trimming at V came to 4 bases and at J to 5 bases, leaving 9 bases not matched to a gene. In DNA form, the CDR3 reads TGCGCCAGCAGCACGACAGGGAACGCCCACAATGAGCAGTTCTTC. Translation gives CASSTTGNAHNEQFF.

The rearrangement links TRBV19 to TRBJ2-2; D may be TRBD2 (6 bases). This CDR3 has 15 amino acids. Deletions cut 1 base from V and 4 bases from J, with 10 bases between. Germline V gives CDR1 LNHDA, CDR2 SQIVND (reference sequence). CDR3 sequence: CASSIGLARTGELFF. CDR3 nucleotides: TGTGCCAGTAGTATAGGCCTAGCGCGCACCGGGGAGCTGTTTTTT.

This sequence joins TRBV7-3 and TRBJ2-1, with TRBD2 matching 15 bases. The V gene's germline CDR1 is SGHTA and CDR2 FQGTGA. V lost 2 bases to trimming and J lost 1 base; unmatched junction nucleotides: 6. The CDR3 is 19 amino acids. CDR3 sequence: CASSLPGTSGGRSYNEQFF. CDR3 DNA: TGTGCCAGCAGCTTACCCGGGACTAGCGGGGGGAGATCCTACAATGAGCAGTTCTTC. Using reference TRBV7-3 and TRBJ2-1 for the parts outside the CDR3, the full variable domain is GAGVSQTPSNKVTEKGKYVELRCDPISGHTALYWYRQSLGQGPEFLIYFQGTGAADDSGLPNDRFFAVRPEGSVSTLKIQRTERGDSAVYLCASSLPGTSGGRSYNEQFFGPGTRLTVL.

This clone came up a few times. CDR3 in amino acids: CASSSHSGMPDTQYF. CDR3 bases: TGTGCCAGCAGCAGCCATAGCGGGATGCCAGATACGCAGTATTTT. This chain joins TRBV7-3 and TRBJ2-3, with TRBD2 identical over 8 bases. Germline assignment: CDR1 SGHTA and CDR2 FQGTGA. This CDR3 region has 15 residues. Losses at the gene ends were 5 bases for V and 4 bases for J; bases not matched to a gene: 8.

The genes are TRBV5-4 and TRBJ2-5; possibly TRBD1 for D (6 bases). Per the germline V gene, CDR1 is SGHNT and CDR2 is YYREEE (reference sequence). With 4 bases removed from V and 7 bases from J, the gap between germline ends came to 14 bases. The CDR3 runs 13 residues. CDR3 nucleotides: TGTGCCAGCAGCCCCGGACAGTTGGGGACCCAGTACTTC. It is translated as CASSPGQLGTQYF.

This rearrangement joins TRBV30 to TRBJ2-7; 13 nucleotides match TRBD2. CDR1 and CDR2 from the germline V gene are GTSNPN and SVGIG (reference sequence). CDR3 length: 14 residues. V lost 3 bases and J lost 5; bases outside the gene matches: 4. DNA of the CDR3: TGTGCCTGGAGCGGGACTAGCGGGATCAACGAGCAGTACTTC. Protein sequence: CAWSGTSGINEQYF. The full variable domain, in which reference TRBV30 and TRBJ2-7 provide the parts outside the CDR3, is SQTIHQWPATLVQPVGSPLSLECTVEGTSNPNLYWYRQAAGRGLQLLFYSVGIGQISSEVPQNLSASRPQDRQFILSSKKLLLSDSGFYLCAWSGTSGINEQYFGPGTRLTVT.